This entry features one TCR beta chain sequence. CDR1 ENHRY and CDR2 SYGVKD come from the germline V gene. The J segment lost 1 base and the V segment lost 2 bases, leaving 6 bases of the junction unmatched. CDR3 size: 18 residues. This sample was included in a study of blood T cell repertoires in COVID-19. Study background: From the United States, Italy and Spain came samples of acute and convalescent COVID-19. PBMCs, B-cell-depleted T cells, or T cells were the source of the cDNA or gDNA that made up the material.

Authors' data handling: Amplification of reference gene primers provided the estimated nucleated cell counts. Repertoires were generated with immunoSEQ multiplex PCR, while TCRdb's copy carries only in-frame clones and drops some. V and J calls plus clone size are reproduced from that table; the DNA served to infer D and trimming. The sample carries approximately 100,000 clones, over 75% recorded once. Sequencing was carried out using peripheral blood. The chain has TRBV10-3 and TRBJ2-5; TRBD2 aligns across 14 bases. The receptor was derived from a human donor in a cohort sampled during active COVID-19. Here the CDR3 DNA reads TGTGCCATCAGTGAGCCCGGGACTAGCGGGGGTCGCCAAGAGACCCAGTACTTC. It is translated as CAISEPGTSGGRQETQYF.